The clone carrying this T cell receptor beta chain has more than one count but fewer than ten. Its antigen remains unknown. The data belong to a study of blood T cells in healthy people across ages. Study-level findings and limits: Estimates of total diversity, which came from one million sequenced T cells, were considered to be underestimates.

The CDR3 runs 17 residues. The V gene end was trimmed by 4 bases and the J gene end by 0 bases; junction bases not matched to a gene: 9. Per germline, CDR1 MDHEN and CDR2 SYDVKM. For the second PCR, which ran for about 6 to 12 cycles, a sample-barcoded 5' primer and a J-beta primer mix were used. Every single cDNA molecule received a tag from a template-switch adaptor with 12 random nucleotides. TCRdb re-analysed the 5' RACE reads in MiXCR, keeping a single row per CDR3 protein. Among fewer than 650,000 distinct CDR3 sequences listed, roughly a quarter were seen once. Researchers collected roughly 9.8 milliliters of peripheral blood from every single donor. The same sample was also used in a study of T cells of mothers and their children.

What was sequenced was blood. The source of this sequence is a boy under 10 years old in good health. The J gene is TRBJ2-3, the V gene TRBV28, with 8 bases fitting TRBD1. CDR3 region: CASSSRQGTPSTDTQYF. As DNA, the CDR3 is TGTGCCAGCAGTTCCCGACAGGGGACCCCTAGCACAGATACGCAGTATTTT.